This is a list of T cell receptor beta chains from one sample in a study of OX40 agonist ivuxolimab in advanced cancers. The protocol was immunoSEQ multiplex PCR, while the TCRdb copy is restricted to in-frame clones and leaves out a portion. This table holds tens of thousands of clones, 89% found once. The sequenced sample was CD4+ or CD8+ T cells sorted from blood, obtained in a trial of the OX40 agonist ivuxolimab. Receptors were obtained from an adult with an advanced solid tumor such as melanoma, head and neck, liver or kidney cancer. Each CDR3 is given with its conserved first and last residue. The D gene is left open where the match is weak.

V gene	J gene	D gene	CDR3 protein
TRBV18	TRBJ2-1	NA	CASSPSGPKDNEQFF
TRBV27	TRBJ2-7	TRBD2	CASSLGLAVYEQYF
TRBV19	TRBJ2-1	NA	CASSIAGFYNEQFF
TRBV27	TRBJ2-7	NA	CASSLSFPDEQYF
TRBV10-1	TRBJ2-7	NA	CASSAGASYEQYF
TRBV27	TRBJ2-7	TRBD2	CASSSGTNVEQYF
TRBV27	TRBJ1-1	TRBD1	CASSLWPGTGYTEAFF
TRBV5-5	TRBJ2-1	TRBD2	CASSLALTSGFF
TRBV14	TRBJ2-7	NA	CASSGISSYEQYF
TRBV10-3	TRBJ1-6	NA	CAISESILGPLHF
TRBV27	TRBJ2-7	NA	CASSLQGSYEQYF
TRBV9	TRBJ2-1	NA	CASSGGGGSSYNEQFF
TRBV27	TRBJ2-3	NA	CASSLRVSGTDTQYF
TRBV18	TRBJ2-7	NA	CASSPRLYEQYF
TRBV7-9	TRBJ1-2	TRBD1	CASSPLDRGRIYGYTF
TRBV2	TRBJ2-5	NA	CASTEGVQETQYF
TRBV15	TRBJ2-7	NA	CATSRGGLYEQYF
TRBV6-1	TRBJ2-7	NA	CASSEDHSYYEQYF
TRBV2	TRBJ2-3	TRBD2	CASSEGLAGSTDTQYF
TRBV9	TRBJ2-7	TRBD1	CASSVGWDRSYEQYF
TRBV11-3	TRBJ2-1	TRBD2	CASSLDGSGRASYNEQFF
TRBV7-9	TRBJ2-7	TRBD2	CASSSPGLAYEQYF
TRBV18	TRBJ2-5	NA	CASSPVSTAQETQYF
TRBV10-3	TRBJ2-7	NA	CASKGDVSYEQYF
TRBV28	TRBJ2-7	TRBD2	CASSLLGGDRPYEQYF
TRBV28	TRBJ1-4	NA	CASSLTGNNEKLFF
TRBV27	TRBJ2-1	TRBD2	CASSLAGEGNEQFF
TRBV27	TRBJ2-7	TRBD2	CASSLSGGGNEQYF
TRBV28	TRBJ2-7	NA	CASSFSGSPGYEQYF
TRBV13	TRBJ1-1	NA	CASSYGGANTEAFF
TRBV10-3	TRBJ2-1	NA	CAISESISYNEQFF
TRBV11-3	TRBJ2-2	TRBD1	CASSLGSWDRLAGELFF
TRBV7-2	TRBJ2-5	TRBD2	CASSKPSGGLETQYF
TRBV30	TRBJ1-1	NA	CAWSVGVDTEAFF
TRBV28	TRBJ2-7	TRBD2	CASKGLAALVEQYF
TRBV29-1	TRBJ1-1	NA	CSVGRQNTEAFF
TRBV27	TRBJ2-1	NA	CASGGSSYNEQFF
TRBV19	TRBJ2-7	NA	CASSIRPIGHEQYF
TRBV9	TRBJ1-3	NA	CASSVEGTAGNTIYF
TRBV7-3	TRBJ1-1	NA	CASSRTVNTEAFF
TRBV27	TRBJ1-2	TRBD1	CASSPEGQISGYTF
TRBV6-1	TRBJ2-7	NA	CASSDAANYEQYF
TRBV23-1	TRBJ1-2	NA	CASSQGRTNYGYTF
TRBV19	TRBJ2-1	TRBD2	CASSIRSSGREQFF
TRBV27	TRBJ1-5	NA	CASSLRTEGDQPQHF
TRBV28	TRBJ2-1	TRBD2	CASGLAGDNEQFF
TRBV27	TRBJ2-1	NA	CASIGFDSDNEQFF
TRBV2	TRBJ1-1	TRBD1	CASSGDRGGTEAFF
TRBV19	TRBJ1-1	TRBD1	CARLTGERTEAFF
TRBV5-6	TRBJ2-3	TRBD2	CASSELAGAGDTQYF
TRBV9	TRBJ2-1	NA	CASSVSGTTYNEQFF
TRBV7-9	TRBJ2-3	TRBD2	CASRSPAGVRSTDTQYF